What follows are 20 T cell receptor beta chains derived from one specimen sequenced in a study of CD8 T cells in Susac syndrome. With random hexamers, roughly 0.45 to 1 ug RNA was reverse transcribed. TCRdb independently ran MiXCR on the immunoSEQ multiplex PCR reads; one entry per CDR3 protein. The sample lists around 71,000 distinct CDR3 sequences; 96% were seen once. Sequenced sample: CD4+ T cells from PBMCs. The receptors originated from a human donor with multiple sclerosis.

The rearrangement joins TRBV7-2 to TRBJ2-3; D remains ambiguous. CDR1 is SGHTA and CDR2 is FQGNSA in the germline V gene. This CDR3 region has 12 residues. The ends were cut back, 3 bases at V and 4 bases at J, with 5 bases in the middle. The CDR3 loop reads CASSLLADTQYF. The DNA for the CDR3 is TGTGCCAGCAGCTTGCTGGCAGATACGCAGTATTTT.

The rearrangement uses TRBV6-5 and TRBJ2-1; maybe TRBD2 (6 bases). V shed 4 bases and J shed 10 bases, with 20 bases lying between them. From germline, CDR1 is MNHEY and CDR2 SVGAGI. CDR3 length: 15 amino acids. CDR3 bases: TGTGCCAGCAGTTTCGACCGGGACCCGGAGGGAGAGCAGTTCTTC. This gives the protein CASSFDRDPEGEQFF.

The chain is built from TRBV6-6 and TRBJ2-7; 10 bases are a match to TRBD1. The CDR3 is 15 residues long. Germline CDR1 is MNHNY and CDR2 is SVGAGI (reference sequence). Germline trimming cut 7 bases from V and 2 bases from J; bases unmatched to any gene: 8. The chain's CDR3 is CASNPRDRGPYEQYF. The DNA for the CDR3 is TGTGCCAGCAACCCACGGGACAGGGGACCCTACGAGCAGTACTTC.

The chain couples TRBV12-3 or TRBV12-4 to TRBJ2-6; 9 nucleotides agree with TRBD1. This CDR3 has 14 residues. The CDR3 region has the DNA TGTGCTGGGGGACAGGGATCTGGGGCCAACGTCCTGACTTTC. Translating it yields CAGGQGSGANVLTF.

J is TRBJ2-1 and V is TRBV7-9; D is uncertain. Germline V gives CDR1 SEHNR, CDR2 FQNEAQ (reference sequence). V lost 0 bases and J 4 bases, leaving 7 bases between the germline ends. This CDR3 contains 14 residues. CDR3 DNA sequence: TGTGCCAGCAGCTTAGCCTGGATTTACAATGAGCAGTTCTTC. It is translated as CASSLAWIYNEQFF.

V is TRBV27 and J is TRBJ2-3; the D gene is possibly TRBD1 (7 bases). CDR1 MNHEY and CDR2 SMNVEV come from the germline V gene (reference sequence). The CDR3 covers 14 residues. With 8 bases removed from V and 6 bases from J, the gap between germline ends came to 18 bases. CDR3 nucleotides: TGTGCCAGCTCCCGGAGGGGGCTGCCGGATACGCAGTATTTT. Its protein product is CASSRRGLPDTQYF.

The chain's CDR3 is CASSPPWQSYEQYF. DNA for the CDR3: TGTGCCAGCAGCCCCCCGTGGCAGAGCTACGAGCAGTACTTC. This chain joins TRBV7-9 and TRBJ2-7; D gene ambiguous. The ends were cut back, 5 bases at V and 3 bases at J, with 14 bases in the middle. CDR1 is SEHNR and CDR2 is FQNEAQ in the germline V gene (reference sequence). The CDR3 totals 14 residues. The full variable domain, rest sourced from reference TRBV7-9 and TRBJ2-7, is DTGVSQNPRHKITKRGQNVTFRCDPISEHNRLYWYRQTLGQGPEFLTYFQNEAQLEKSRLLSDRFSAERPKGSFSTLEIQRTEQGDSAMYLCASSPPWQSYEQYFGPGTRLTVT.

The genes are TRBV29-1 and TRBJ2-5; TRBD2 agrees at 9 bases. Germline CDR1 is SQVTM and CDR2 is ANQGSEA. The V gene end was trimmed by 4 bases and the J gene end by 5 bases; junction bases not matched to a gene: 14. The CDR3 loop spans 16 amino acids. The CDR3 is CSVGGVSSGARETQYF. CDR3 nucleotides: TGCAGCGTTGGGGGGGTGTCTAGCGGGGCCCGGGAGACCCAGTACTTC. Based on the CDR3 plus reference TRBV29-1 and TRBJ2-5, the full variable domain is SAVISQKPSRDICQRGTSLTIQCQVDSQVTMMFWYRQQPGQSLTLIATANQGSEATYESGFVIDKFPISRPNLTFSTLTVSNMSPEDSSIYLCSVGGVSSGARETQYFGPGTRLLVL.

J is TRBJ2-1 and V is TRBV20-1; D is possibly TRBD2 (5 bases). Trimming pared 1 base from V and 4 bases from J, leaving 17 bases between. CDR3 length equals 16 residues. The V gene's germline CDR1 is DFQATT and CDR2 SNEGSKA (reference sequence). The CDR3 sequence: CSARVTKLDGYNEQFF. CDR3 in DNA: TGCAGTGCTAGAGTTACTAAACTAGATGGGTACAATGAGCAGTTCTTC.

The chain employs TRBV2 and TRBJ2-5, with 7 bases identical to TRBD1. Per germline, CDR1 SNHLY and CDR2 FYNNEI. Germline trimming cut 6 bases from V and 7 bases from J; bases unmatched to any gene: 11. The CDR3 is 14 residues long. The DNA of the CDR3 is TGTGCCAGCAGGGATAGGGACAGCCCGGGGACCCAGTACTTC. Translation gives CASRDRDSPGTQYF. The variable domain in full, with the rest retrieved from reference TRBV2 and TRBJ2-5, is EPEVTQTPSHQVTQMGQEVILRCVPISNHLYFYWYRQILGQKVEFLVSFYNNEISEKSEIFDDQFSVERPDGSNFTLKIRSTKLEDSAMYFCASRDRDSPGTQYFGPGTRLLVL.

The V and J genes are TRBV5-4 and TRBJ2-1, with 7 bases identical to TRBD2. The CDR3 loop spans 12 amino acids. In germline, CDR1 is SGHNT, CDR2 YYREEE (reference sequence). With 4 bases clipped from V and 8 bases from J, the junction kept 3 bases outside the gene matches. Here the CDR3 DNA reads TGTGCCAGCAGCAGACTAGCCGATGAGCAGTTCTTC. It specifies CASSRLADEQFF.

V usage is TRBV20-1 and J usage is TRBJ2-7; 10 bases match TRBD2. The J segment lost 2 bases and the V segment lost 4 bases, leaving 2 bases of the junction unmatched. Germline CDR1 DFQATT, CDR2 SNEGSKA (reference sequence). The CDR3 has 13 residues. The CDR3 DNA reads as TGCAGTGCTATAGCGGGGGGAACCTACGAGCAGTACTTC. It translates to CSAIAGGTYEQYF.

This rearrangement joins TRBV12-3 or TRBV12-4 to TRBJ1-2; TRBD1 is a possible D gene (5 bases). The ends were cut back, 4 bases at V and 4 bases at J, with 10 bases in the middle. This CDR3 is 13 amino acids long. CDR3 in DNA: TGTGCCAGCAGTTCCAGGGACCTCTATGGCTACACCTTC. It encodes CASSSRDLYGYTF.

This clonotype appeared a single time. This chain links TRBV12-3 or TRBV12-4 with TRBJ2-3; TRBD2 might be the D (5 bases). Trimming shortened V by 6 bases and J by 6 bases, and 16 bases separated the two germline ends. The CDR3 loop spans 14 amino acids. CDR3 nucleotide sequence: TGTGCCAGCAGCCTACCGGGAAGTGCGGATACGCAGTATTTT. Translation: CASSLPGSADTQYF.

This clonotype was counted once. The chain employs TRBV5-1 and TRBJ2-5, with TRBD1 identical over 8 bases. Germline V gene data show CDR1 as SGHRS and CDR2 as YFSETQ. The CDR3 runs 14 residues. The junction had 6 bases not matched to a gene; V was cut back by 4 bases and J by 4 bases. The CDR3, as DNA: TGCGCCAGCAGCCTACGGACAGGGCGAGAGACCCAGTACTTC. It translates to CASSLRTGRETQYF.

Only one count was recorded for this clonotype. The rearrangement joins TRBV24-1 to TRBJ2-7, with D perhaps matching TRBD1 (5 bases). In germline, CDR1 is KGHDR, CDR2 SFDVKD. The CDR3 is 13 amino acids. Trimming pared 4 bases from V and 10 bases from J, leaving 16 bases between. The chain's CDR3 is CATSDGSGNRQYF. The CDR3 DNA sequence: TGTGCCACCAGTGACGGATCAGGGAATCGACAGTACTTC.

The chain combines TRBV29-1 with TRBJ1-5; D might be TRBD1 (6 bases). V gave up 2 bases and J gave up 5 bases, with 16 bases separating them. This CDR3 contains 15 residues. From germline, CDR1 is SQVTM and CDR2 ANQGSEA. The CDR3 here is CSVEPQGEVDQPQHF. The CDR3 coding sequence is TGCAGCGTTGAACCACAGGGAGAGGTAGATCAGCCCCAGCATTTT.

The chain joins TRBV12-3 or TRBV12-4 to TRBJ2-7, with D maybe TRBD1 (6 bases). CDR3 length: 14 residues. Trimming shortened V by 5 bases and J by 4 bases, and 15 bases separated the two germline ends. The chain's CDR3 is CASSPTGHIYEQYF. In DNA, the CDR3 is TGTGCCAGCAGTCCTACGGGACACATATACGAGCAGTACTTC.

The genes are TRBV7-9 and TRBJ2-2; D unclear. V was cut by 4 bases and J by 6 bases, with 15 bases left in between. Germline V lookup: CDR1 SEHNR, CDR2 FQNEAQ (reference sequence). There are 15 residues in the CDR3. Here the CDR3 reads CASSSPRFGSGELFF. CDR3 sequence (DNA): TGTGCCAGCAGCTCCCCCCGTTTTGGGTCCGGGGAGCTGTTTTTT.

This clonotype appeared a single time. The gene calls are TRBV27 and TRBJ2-1, with 16 nucleotides matching TRBD2. The CDR3 contains 17 residues. V dropped 3 bases and J dropped 5; count of bases not matched to a gene: 4. CDR1 MNHEY and CDR2 SMNVEV come from the germline V gene (reference sequence). In DNA form, the CDR3 reads TGTGCCAGCAGTTTCGGGACTAGCGGGGGGGCCCACAATGAGCAGTTCTTC. It yields the protein CASSFGTSGGAHNEQFF.